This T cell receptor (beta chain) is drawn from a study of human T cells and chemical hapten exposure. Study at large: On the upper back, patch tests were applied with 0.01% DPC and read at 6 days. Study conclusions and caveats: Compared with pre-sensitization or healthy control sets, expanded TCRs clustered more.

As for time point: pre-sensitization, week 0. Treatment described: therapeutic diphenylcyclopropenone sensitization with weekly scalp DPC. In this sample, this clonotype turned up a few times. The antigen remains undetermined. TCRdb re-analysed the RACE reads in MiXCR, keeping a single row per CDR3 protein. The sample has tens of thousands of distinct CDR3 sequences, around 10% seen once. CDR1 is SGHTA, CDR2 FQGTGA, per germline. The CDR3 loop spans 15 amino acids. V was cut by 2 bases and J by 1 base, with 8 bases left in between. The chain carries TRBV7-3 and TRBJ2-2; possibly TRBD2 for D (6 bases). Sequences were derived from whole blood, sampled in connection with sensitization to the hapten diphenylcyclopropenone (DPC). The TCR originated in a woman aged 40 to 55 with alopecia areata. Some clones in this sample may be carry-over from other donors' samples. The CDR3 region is CASSLGGVNTGELFF. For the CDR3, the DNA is TGTGCCAGCAGCTTAGGCGGGGTGAACACCGGGGAGCTGTTTTTT. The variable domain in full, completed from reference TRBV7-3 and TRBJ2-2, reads GAGVSQTPSNKVTEKGKYVELRCDPISGHTALYWYRQSLGQGPEFLIYFQGTGAADDSGLPNDRFFAVRPEGSVSTLKIQRTERGDSAVYLCASSLGGVNTGELFFGEGSRLTVL.